This TCR beta chain was captured in a study of shared clonotypes between healthy human individuals. Looking at the study overall: Those who served as donors were a couple of women and a few men between the ages of 18 and 49. CD8 memory received one plate per donor, CD8 naive two, CD4 memory three and CD4 naive three.

Using immunoSEQ multiplex PCR, the repertoire was profiled, and TCRdb retains in-frame clones only, with some absent. The repertoire holds some 240,000 clones, over 60% seen once, with 11% in the top ten. The CDR3 has 15 residues. Germline values: CDR1 LNHDA, CDR2 SQIVND (reference sequence). V shed 6 bases, J shed 8 bases, and the junction held 13 bases outside the gene matches. Healthy and HIV-negative, the adult donors had no recent acute infections or vaccinations. On this clone: The antigen remains unidentified.

Study results and limitations: In contrast to clonotypes shared by all four donors, non-shared clonotypes had lower generation probabilities.

The genes are TRBV19 and TRBJ2-1, with TRBD1 identical over 7 bases. The sample was memory CD4+ T cells sorted from blood. The sample's subset: CD45RA-negative fraction. This clonotype was obtained from a man aged 25-45 years in good health. CDR3 in amino acids: CASRTRQGAIDEQFF. CDR3 bases: TGTGCCAGTAGAACTCGACAGGGAGCTATAGATGAGCAGTTCTTC.